Presented here are 27 T cell receptor beta chains from one specimen sequenced in a study of graft-versus-host responses after intestinal transplantation. Profiling relied on immunoSEQ multiplex PCR, and the TCRdb table lists in-frame clones only, not all of them. Of 90,000 to 150,000 clones listed, 90% to 95% are singletons. No antigen has been assigned to these receptors. Source: unstimulated CD8+ T cells sorted from spleen or lymph node cells, taken before intestinal transplant. The source of these receptors is a human donor who received an intestinal transplant.

The chain recombines TRBV10-3 with TRBJ2-5; either TRBD1 or TRBD2 may supply D (7 bases each). The end of the DNA is better explained by TRBJ2-7, so the J call may be wrong. The germline V gene encodes CDR1 ENHRY and CDR2 SYGVKD. The CDR3 is 17 amino acids. CDR3 DNA sequence: TGTGCCATCAGTGAGTCCGCAGGGGGGGTCCGTACTTACGAGCAGTACTTC. Protein: CAISESAGGVRTYEQYF.

The gene calls are TRBV4-3 and TRBJ2-1; D perhaps matches TRBD2 (6 bases). With 1 base removed from V and 10 bases from J, the gap between germline ends came to 14 bases. The CDR3 sequence is 14 residues long. The germline V gene has CDR1 LGHNA and CDR2 YSLEER. DNA of the CDR3: TGCGCCAGCAGCCAAGTGGGCGGGAATCTAGAGCAGTTCTTC. This gives the protein CASSQVGGNLEQFF.

This CDR3 is CASSLASGVRHDEQFF. The CDR3, as DNA: TGTGCCAGCAGCTTGGCCTCAGGGGTGCGGCACGATGAGCAGTTCTTC. The chain is built from TRBV5-4 and TRBJ2-1; D is perhaps TRBD1 (6 bases). Per germline, CDR1 SGHNT and CDR2 YYREEE (reference sequence). CDR3 size: 16 residues. V dropped 0 bases and J dropped 8 bases, with 18 bases sitting between them. The variable domain in full, with the rest retrieved from reference TRBV5-4 and TRBJ2-1, is ETGVTQSPTHLIKTRGQQVTLRCSSQSGHNTVSWYQQALGQGPQFIFQYYREEENGRGNFPPRFSGLQFPNYSSELNVNALELDDSALYLCASSLASGVRHDEQFFGPGTRLTVL.

This clone showed up just once. The chain combines TRBV21-1 with TRBJ2-7. TRBV21-1 is designated a pseudogene. The CDR3 sequence is 16 residues long. The CDR3 coding sequence is TGTGCCAGCAGCCGATCCATGGGGGTATACACCTACGAGCAGTACTTC. Its translation is CASSRSMGVYTYEQYF.

The V gene is TRBV27, the J gene TRBJ1-5, with D maybe TRBD1 (5 bases). V dropped 6 bases and J dropped 5 bases, with 8 bases sitting between them. Germline V gene data show CDR1 as MNHEY and CDR2 as SMNVEV (reference sequence). This CDR3 is 12 amino acids long. CDR3 sequence: CASSEGHQPQHF. CDR3 DNA sequence: TGTGCCAGCAGCGAGGGGCATCAGCCCCAGCATTTT.

This rearrangement joins TRBV28 to TRBJ2-7, with 7 bases lining up with TRBD1. The trim removed 2 bases at V and 3 bases at J, leaving 1 base unmatched. Germline V CDR1 and CDR2: MDHEN, SYDVKM. The CDR3 length is 13 residues. The CDR3 sequence is CASSLRGLYEQYF. In DNA form, the CDR3 reads TGTGCCAGCAGTTTAAGGGGGCTCTACGAGCAGTACTTC.

The chain has TRBV29-1 and TRBJ1-5, with D possibly matching TRBD1 (5 bases). The CDR3 runs to 16 residues. V shed 3 bases and J shed 1 base, with 16 bases lying between them. CDR1 is SQVTM and CDR2 is ANQGSEA in the germline V gene. The CDR3: CSVENEGTHSNQPQHF. CDR3 DNA sequence: TGCAGCGTTGAGAACGAAGGGACTCACAGCAATCAGCCCCAGCATTTT.

The rearrangement uses TRBV11-1 and TRBJ1-1; D is ambiguous. This CDR3 spans 13 amino acids. Trimming cost V 1 base and J 5 bases, with 8 bases left between them. Germline-derived CDR1 and CDR2 are SGHAT and FQDESV (reference sequence). Here the CDR3 DNA reads TGTGCCAGCAGCTTAGGGATTCGGACTGAAGCTTTCTTT. It codes for CASSLGIRTEAFF.

This rearrangement joins TRBV6-6 to TRBJ2-4, with unresolved D. CDR1 is MNHNY and CDR2 is SVGAGI in the germline V gene (reference sequence). The CDR3 consists of 11 residues. With 6 bases removed from V and 6 bases from J, the gap between germline ends came to 6 bases. DNA of the CDR3: TGTGCCAGCAGGGGCGGAAACATTCAGTACTTC. Protein sequence: CASRGGNIQYF.

This clone was recorded only once. The gene calls are TRBV5-6 and TRBJ1-2, with a weak D call TRBD1 (5 bases). The V gene lost 4 bases and the J gene lost 5 bases, with 15 bases spanning the gap. CDR1 and CDR2 (germline): SGHDT, YYEEEE. The CDR3 is 14 amino acids. This CDR3 is CASSLLGTSYGYTF. CDR3 DNA: TGTGCCAGCAGCCTGCTTGGGACGTCATATGGCTACACCTTC.

The CDR3 DNA reads TGTGCCAGCAGTTATTCGGCTAGCGCGAGCTCCTACGAGCAGTACTTC. Translated, it gives CASSYSASASSYEQYF. The gene calls are TRBV6-9 and TRBJ2-7; possible D gene TRBD2, 6 bases. Per the germline V gene, CDR1 is MNHGY and CDR2 is SVAAGI. Trimming pared 0 bases from V and 0 bases from J, leaving 12 bases between. The CDR3 contains 16 residues.

The chain carries TRBV27 and TRBJ1-2, with a tentative D call TRBD1 (5 bases). The CDR3 contains 11 residues. CDR1 and CDR2 (germline): MNHEY, SMNVEV (reference sequence). Trimming took 5 bases from V and 8 from J, leaving 9 bases between them. In DNA, the CDR3 is TGTGCCAGCAGTGGGGCGGACGGCTACACCTTC. This encodes CASSGADGYTF.

The chain joins TRBV5-6 to TRBJ2-7; D is perhaps TRBD1 (5 bases). The CDR3 length is 16 residues. Looked up from germline, CDR1 is SGHDT and CDR2 is YYEEEE. Deletions cut 0 bases from V and 2 bases from J, with 15 bases between. Here the CDR3 reads CASSLAINRFTYEQYF. The DNA for the CDR3 is TGTGCCAGCAGCTTGGCCATCAACAGGTTTACCTACGAGCAGTACTTC.

This clone was recorded a few times. In DNA, the CDR3 is TGTGCCTGCACGGGGATAGTTTACGAGCAGTACTTC. This sequence encodes CACTGIVYEQYF. V gene TRBV30 combines with J gene TRBJ2-7, with D maybe TRBD2 (5 bases). The CDR3 spans 12 residues. The germline V gene has CDR1 GTSNPN and CDR2 SVGIG (reference sequence). V dropped 6 bases and J dropped 4 bases, with 13 bases sitting between them.

The chain joins TRBV28 to TRBJ2-7; D is perhaps TRBD2 (6 bases). Trimming took 3 bases from V and 4 from J, leaving 19 bases between them. This CDR3 has 16 residues. Germline V gives CDR1 MDHEN, CDR2 SYDVKM. CDR3 in amino acids: CASSFSPGRGWYEQYF. CDR3 DNA sequence: TGTGCCAGCAGTTTCTCCCCCGGGAGAGGTTGGTACGAGCAGTACTTC. Looking up the rest from reference TRBV28 and TRBJ2-7 gives the full variable domain: DVKVTQSSRYLVKRTGEKVFLECVQDMDHENMFWYRQDPGLGLRLIYFSYDVKMKEKGDIPEGYSVSREKKERFSLILESASTNQTSMYLCASSFSPGRGWYEQYFGPGTRLTVT.

The rearrangement joins TRBV30 to TRBJ2-3, with TRBD2 identical over 10 bases. The CDR3 has 15 amino acids. Germline V lookup: CDR1 GTSNPN, CDR2 SVGIG (reference sequence). The junction had 6 bases not matched to a gene; V was cut back by 1 base and J by 5 bases. The CDR3 region has the DNA TGTGCCTGGAGTGGAGCGGGAGGGCGGGGAGATACGCAGTATTTT. This translates into CAWSGAGGRGDTQYF.

This clone appeared once. The chain recombines TRBV15 with TRBJ1-1; D perhaps matches TRBD1 (5 bases). The V gene lost 4 bases and the J gene lost 6 bases, with 12 bases spanning the gap. The CDR3 runs 13 residues. Germline CDR1 and CDR2: LNHNV and YYDKDF (reference sequence). The CDR3 region is CATSTTTVSEAFF. The CDR3 DNA sequence: TGTGCCACCAGCACCACGACAGTTTCTGAAGCTTTCTTT.

This chain connects TRBV5-6 to TRBJ2-3; TRBD2 agrees at 10 bases. Per the germline V gene, CDR1 is SGHDT and CDR2 is YYEEEE. The CDR3 covers 15 residues. J gave up 1 base and V 4 bases, and 3 bases lay outside the gene matches. The CDR3: CASSLGTSGTDTQYF. CDR3 nucleotides: TGTGCCAGCAGCCTCGGGACTAGCGGCACAGATACGCAGTATTTT. Supplemented by reference TRBV5-6 and TRBJ2-3, the full variable domain reads DAGVTQSPTHLIKTRGQQVTLRCSPKSGHDTVSWYQQALGQGPQFIFQYYEEEERQRGNFPDRFSGHQFPNYSSELNVNALLLGDSALYLCASSLGTSGTDTQYFGPGTRLTVL.

V is TRBV5-5 and J is TRBJ2-7; TRBD2 agrees at 10 bases. The CDR3 is made up of 16 amino acids. The trim removed 4 bases at V and 7 bases at J, leaving 14 bases unmatched. Germline-derived CDR1 and CDR2 are SGHKS and YYEKEE (reference sequence). The CDR3 is CASSLTRTSGRREQYF. In nucleotides, the CDR3 is TGTGCCAGCAGCCTAACGAGGACTAGCGGTAGGAGAGAGCAGTACTTC. The entire variable domain, with the rest obtained from reference TRBV5-5 and TRBJ2-7, is as follows: DAGVTQSPTHLIKTRGQQVTLRCSPISGHKSVSWYQQVLGQGPQFIFQYYEKEERGRGNFPDRFSARQFPNYSSELNVNALLLGDSALYLCASSLTRTSGRREQYFGPGTRLTVT.

This clone was detected once. The V and J genes are TRBV28 and TRBJ2-1; no definite D call. The V gene's germline CDR1 is MDHEN and CDR2 SYDVKM. With 7 bases removed from V and 6 bases from J, the gap between germline ends came to 19 bases. The CDR3 extends over 15 amino acids. The CDR3 coding sequence is TGTGCCAGCACAATTCGGCTTCTCCCGGCCAATGAGCAGTTCTTC. Translation: CASTIRLLPANEQFF.

The chain's CDR3 is CASSIDLAEMYNEQFF. The CDR3 nucleotides are TGTGCCAGTAGTATAGATCTAGCGGAGATGTACAATGAGCAGTTCTTC. The chain joins TRBV19 to TRBJ2-1; 7 positions match TRBD2. In germline, CDR1 is LNHDA, CDR2 SQIVND (reference sequence). V trimming: 0 bases; J trimming: 4 bases; junction bases outside the gene matches: 6. The length of the CDR3 is 16 residues.

The rearrangement uses TRBV6-5 and TRBJ2-1; no reliable D call. The CDR3 is 14 residues long. V was trimmed by 2 bases and J by 8 bases, leaving 13 bases between them. The germline gives CDR1 MNHEY, CDR2 SVGAGI. CDR3 nucleotides: TGTGCCAGCAGTTACGTGAGCCCCCGGGATGAGCAGTTCTTC. As protein: CASSYVSPRDEQFF.

This sequence joins TRBV4-2 and TRBJ1-1, with D possibly TRBD1 on 6 matching bases. The germline CDR1 and CDR2 sequences are LGHNA and YNFKEQ. With 3 bases removed from V and 0 bases from J, the gap between germline ends came to 11 bases. The CDR3 consists of 15 residues. CDR3 loop: CASSQATGLNTEAFF. CDR3 nucleotides: TGTGCCAGCAGCCAGGCCACAGGGCTGAACACTGAAGCTTTCTTT.

This sequence joins TRBV27 and TRBJ1-2; no clear D. This CDR3 region has 12 residues. V gave up 5 bases and J gave up 8 bases, with 12 bases separating them. The germline CDR1 and CDR2 sequences are MNHEY and SMNVEV (reference sequence). CDR3 amino acids: CASSLPGSGYTF. CDR3 nucleotides: TGTGCCAGCAGTCTTCCTGGGAGCGGCTACACCTTC.

The chain uses TRBV7-9 and TRBJ1-6, with D possibly being TRBD1 (5 bases). V shed 2 bases and J shed 8 bases, with 13 bases lying between them. The CDR3 totals 15 residues. Germline CDR1 SEHNR, CDR2 FQNEAQ (reference sequence). The CDR3 nucleotides are TGTGCCAGCAGCTTAAATAGGCAGGGTGATTCACCCCTCCACTTT. It translates to CASSLNRQGDSPLHF.

V is TRBV9 and J is TRBJ2-4; D unclear. Looked up from germline, CDR1 is SGDLS and CDR2 is YYNGEE. The CDR3 extends over 16 amino acids. Trimming took off 3 bases at V and 0 bases at J, with 13 bases between the two ends. The CDR3 sequence: CASSGNLEEAKNIQYF. The CDR3 DNA follows: TGTGCCAGCAGCGGTAATCTAGAGGAAGCCAAAAACATTCAGTACTTC.

The rearrangement uses TRBV14 and TRBJ2-3; D gene unclear. The germline gives CDR1 SGHDN, CDR2 FVKESK. V lost 1 base, J lost 2 bases, and 4 bases lay in between. The CDR3 sequence is 13 residues long. CDR3 protein: CASSQVPTDTQYF. The CDR3 DNA is TGTGCCAGCAGCCAAGTGCCCACAGATACGCAGTATTTT.